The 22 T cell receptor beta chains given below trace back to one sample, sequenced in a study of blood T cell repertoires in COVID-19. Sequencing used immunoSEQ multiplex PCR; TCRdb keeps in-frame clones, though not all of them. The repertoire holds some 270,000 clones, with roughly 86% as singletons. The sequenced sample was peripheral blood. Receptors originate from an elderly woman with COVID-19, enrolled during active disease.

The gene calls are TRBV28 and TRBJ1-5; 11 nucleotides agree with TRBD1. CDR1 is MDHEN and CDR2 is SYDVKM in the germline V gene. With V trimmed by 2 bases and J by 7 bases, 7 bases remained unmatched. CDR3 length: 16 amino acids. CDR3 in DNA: TGTGCCAGCAGTTTACCTCCGGGACAGGGGGTCCAGCCCCAGCATTTT. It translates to CASSLPPGQGVQPQHF.

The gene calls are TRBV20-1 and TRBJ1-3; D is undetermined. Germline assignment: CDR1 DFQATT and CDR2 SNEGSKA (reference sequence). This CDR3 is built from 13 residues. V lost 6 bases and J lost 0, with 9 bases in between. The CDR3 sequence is CSASLASGNTIYF. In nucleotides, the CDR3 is TGCAGTGCAAGTTTGGCCTCTGGAAACACCATATATTTT.

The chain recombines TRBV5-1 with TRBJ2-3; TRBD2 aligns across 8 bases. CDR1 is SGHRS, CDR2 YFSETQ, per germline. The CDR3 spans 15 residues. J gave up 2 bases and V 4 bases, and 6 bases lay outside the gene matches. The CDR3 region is CASSGGGGNTDTQYF. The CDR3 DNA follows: TGCGCCAGCAGCGGCGGCGGGGGGAACACAGATACGCAGTATTTT.

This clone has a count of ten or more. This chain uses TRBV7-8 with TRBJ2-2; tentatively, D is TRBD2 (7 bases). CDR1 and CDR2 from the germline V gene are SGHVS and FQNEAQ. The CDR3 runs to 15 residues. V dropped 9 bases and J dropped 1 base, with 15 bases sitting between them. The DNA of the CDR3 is TGTGCCAGTTTAGGGGGGGCGCGGAACACCGGGGAGCTGTTTTTT. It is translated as CASLGGARNTGELFF. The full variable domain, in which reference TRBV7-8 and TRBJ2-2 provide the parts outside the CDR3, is GAGVSQSPRYKVAKRGQDVALRCDPISGHVSLFWYQQALGQGPEFLTYFQNEAQLDKSGLPSDRFFAERPEGSVSTLKIQRTQQEDSAVYLCASLGGARNTGELFFGEGSRLTVL.

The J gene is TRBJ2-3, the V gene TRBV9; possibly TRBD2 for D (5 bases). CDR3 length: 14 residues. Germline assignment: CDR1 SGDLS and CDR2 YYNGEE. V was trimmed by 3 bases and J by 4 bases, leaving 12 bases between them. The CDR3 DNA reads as TGTGCCAGCAGCGCCGGAGAGGGCTCAGATACGCAGTATTTT. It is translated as CASSAGEGSDTQYF.

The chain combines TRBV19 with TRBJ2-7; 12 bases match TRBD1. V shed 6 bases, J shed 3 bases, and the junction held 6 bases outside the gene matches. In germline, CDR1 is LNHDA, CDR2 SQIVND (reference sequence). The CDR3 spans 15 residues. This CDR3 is CASSPGTGGLYEQYF. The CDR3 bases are TGTGCCAGTAGCCCCGGGACAGGGGGCCTCTACGAGCAGTACTTC.

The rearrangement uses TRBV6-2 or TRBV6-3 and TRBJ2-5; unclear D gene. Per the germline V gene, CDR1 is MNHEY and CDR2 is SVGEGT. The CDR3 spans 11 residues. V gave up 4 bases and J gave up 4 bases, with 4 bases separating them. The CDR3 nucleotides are TGTGCCAGCAGTTTCCGAGAGACCCAGTACTTC. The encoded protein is CASSFRETQYF.

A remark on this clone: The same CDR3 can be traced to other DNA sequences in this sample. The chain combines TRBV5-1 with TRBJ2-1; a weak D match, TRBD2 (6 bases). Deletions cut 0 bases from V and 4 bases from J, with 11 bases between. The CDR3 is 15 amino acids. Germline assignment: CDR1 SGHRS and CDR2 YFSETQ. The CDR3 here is CASSLEGAGYNEQFF. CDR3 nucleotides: TGCGCCAGCAGCTTGGAGGGCGCGGGATACAATGAGCAGTTCTTC.

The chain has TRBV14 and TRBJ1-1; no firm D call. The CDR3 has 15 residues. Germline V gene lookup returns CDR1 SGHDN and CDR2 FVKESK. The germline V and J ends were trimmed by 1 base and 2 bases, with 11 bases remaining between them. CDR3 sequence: CASSQGGGLNTEAFF. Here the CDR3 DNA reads TGTGCCAGCAGCCAAGGAGGAGGGCTAAACACTGAAGCTTTCTTT.

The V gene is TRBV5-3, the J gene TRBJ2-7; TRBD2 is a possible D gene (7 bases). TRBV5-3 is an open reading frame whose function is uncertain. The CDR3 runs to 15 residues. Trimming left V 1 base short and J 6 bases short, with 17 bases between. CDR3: CARSLRAGAASEQYV. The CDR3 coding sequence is TGTGCCAGAAGCTTGCGGGCGGGGGCAGCCTCCGAGCAGTACGTC.

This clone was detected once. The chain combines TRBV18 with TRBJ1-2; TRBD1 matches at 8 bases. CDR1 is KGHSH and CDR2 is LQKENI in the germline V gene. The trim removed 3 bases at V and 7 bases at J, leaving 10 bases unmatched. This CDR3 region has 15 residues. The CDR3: CASSPEAGGAGGYTF. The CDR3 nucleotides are TGTGCCAGCTCACCCGAGGCAGGGGGCGCGGGTGGCTACACCTTC.

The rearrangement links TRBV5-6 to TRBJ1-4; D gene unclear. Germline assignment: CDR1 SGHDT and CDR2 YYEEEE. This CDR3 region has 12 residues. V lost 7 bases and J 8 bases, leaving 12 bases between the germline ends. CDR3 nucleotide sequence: TGTGCCAGCTCCCGTAGTTGGGAAAAACTGTTTTTT. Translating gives CASSRSWEKLFF.

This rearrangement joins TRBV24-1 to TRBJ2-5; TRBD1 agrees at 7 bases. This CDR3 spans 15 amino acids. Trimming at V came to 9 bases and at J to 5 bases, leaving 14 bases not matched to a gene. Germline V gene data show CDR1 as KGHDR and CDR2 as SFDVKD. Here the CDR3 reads CATSGATGAGETQYF. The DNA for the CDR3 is TGTGCCACCTCCGGGGCCACAGGGGCCGGGGAGACCCAGTACTTC.

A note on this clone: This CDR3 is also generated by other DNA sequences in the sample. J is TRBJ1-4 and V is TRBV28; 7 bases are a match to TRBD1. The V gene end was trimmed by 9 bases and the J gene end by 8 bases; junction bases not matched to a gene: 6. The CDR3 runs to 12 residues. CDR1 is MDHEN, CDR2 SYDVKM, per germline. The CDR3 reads CASRQGGEKLFF. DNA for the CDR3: TGTGCCAGTCGACAGGGTGGGGAAAAACTGTTTTTT.

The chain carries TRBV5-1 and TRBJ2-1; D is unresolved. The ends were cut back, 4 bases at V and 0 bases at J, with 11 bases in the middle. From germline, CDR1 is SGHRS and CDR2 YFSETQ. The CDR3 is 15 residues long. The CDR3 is CASSVSGSSYNEQFF. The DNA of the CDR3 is TGCGCCAGCAGCGTGTCAGGTAGCTCCTACAATGAGCAGTTCTTC.

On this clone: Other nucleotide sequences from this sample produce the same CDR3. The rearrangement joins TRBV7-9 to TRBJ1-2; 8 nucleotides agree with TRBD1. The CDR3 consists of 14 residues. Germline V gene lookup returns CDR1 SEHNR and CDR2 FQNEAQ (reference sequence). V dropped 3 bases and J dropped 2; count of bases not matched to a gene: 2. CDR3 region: CASSLGDRNYGYTF. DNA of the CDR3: TGTGCCAGCAGCTTGGGGGACAGGAACTATGGCTACACCTTC.

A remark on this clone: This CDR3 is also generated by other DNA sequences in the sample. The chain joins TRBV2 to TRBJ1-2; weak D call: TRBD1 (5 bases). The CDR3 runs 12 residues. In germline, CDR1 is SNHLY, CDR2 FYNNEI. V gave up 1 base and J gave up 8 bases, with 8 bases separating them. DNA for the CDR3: TGTGCCAGCAGTGAAGGGGGCGGCGGCTACACCTTC. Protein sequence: CASSEGGGGYTF.

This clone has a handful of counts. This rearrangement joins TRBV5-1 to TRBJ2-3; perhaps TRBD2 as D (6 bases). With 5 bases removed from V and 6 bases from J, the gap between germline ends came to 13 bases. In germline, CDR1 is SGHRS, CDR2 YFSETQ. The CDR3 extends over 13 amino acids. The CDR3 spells CASRLSGRDTQYF. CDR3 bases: TGCGCCAGCAGATTATCGGGGAGGGATACGCAGTATTTT.

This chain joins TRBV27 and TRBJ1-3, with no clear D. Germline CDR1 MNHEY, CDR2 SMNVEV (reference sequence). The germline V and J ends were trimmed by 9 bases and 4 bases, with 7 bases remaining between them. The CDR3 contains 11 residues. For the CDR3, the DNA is TGTGCCAGTAAATTCGGAAACACCATATATTTT. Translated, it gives CASKFGNTIYF.

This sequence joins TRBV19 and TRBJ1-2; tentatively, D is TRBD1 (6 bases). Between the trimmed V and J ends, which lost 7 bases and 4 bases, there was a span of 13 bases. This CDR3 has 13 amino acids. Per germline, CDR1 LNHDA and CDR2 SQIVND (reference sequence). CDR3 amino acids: CASKGDRPYGYTF. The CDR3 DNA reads TGTGCCAGTAAGGGAGACAGGCCCTATGGCTACACCTTC.

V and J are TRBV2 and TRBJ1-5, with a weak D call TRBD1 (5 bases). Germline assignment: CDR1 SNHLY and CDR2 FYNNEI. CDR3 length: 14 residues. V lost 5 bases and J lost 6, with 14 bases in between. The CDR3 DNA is TGTGCCAGCAGTCGGGACTCAGGGAGTCAGCCCCAGCATTTT. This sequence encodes CASSRDSGSQPQHF.

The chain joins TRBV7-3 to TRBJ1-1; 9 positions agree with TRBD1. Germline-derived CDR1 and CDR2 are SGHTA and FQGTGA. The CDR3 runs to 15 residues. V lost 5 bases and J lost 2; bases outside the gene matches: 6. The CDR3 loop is CASSGTTGGNTEAFF. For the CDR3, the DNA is TGTGCCAGCAGCGGGACGACAGGGGGAAACACTGAAGCTTTCTTT.